Below, 22 T cell receptor beta chains from the same sample are listed, as sequenced in a study of PD-L1 blockade in urothelial cancer. TCRdb keeps only in-frame clones here, not all; method: immunoSEQ multiplex PCR. The data contain about 72,000 clones, around 80% of them singletons. Sequencing used PBMCs, obtained around atezolizumab (anti-PD-L1) treatment. These receptors were obtained from a man aged 70 or older with urothelial cancer.

CDR3 region: CASSVGGNNEQFF. CDR3 coding DNA: TGTGCCAGCAGCGTAGGAGGAAACAATGAGCAGTTCTTC. The chain combines TRBV9 with TRBJ2-1; D not resolved. Germline values: CDR1 SGDLS, CDR2 YYNGEE. This CDR3 has 13 amino acids. Trimming removed 0 bases from V and 5 bases from J, with 6 bases in between.

The chain links TRBV4-1 to TRBJ2-2, with 9 bases aligning to TRBD2. The CDR3 runs 16 residues. V dropped 0 bases and J dropped 6; count of bases not matched to a gene: 5. Germline CDR1 and CDR2: MGHRA and YSYEKL. For the CDR3, the DNA is TGCGCCAGCAGCCAAGATATTAGCGGGAGTGCCGGGGAGCTGTTTTTT. It specifies CASSQDISGSAGELFF.

CDR3 loop: CASSIPGQVYNEQFF. The CDR3, as DNA: TGTGCCAGTAGTATACCGGGACAGGTTTACAATGAGCAGTTCTTC. The rearrangement uses TRBV19 and TRBJ2-1; TRBD1 agrees at 8 bases. CDR1 and CDR2 from the germline V gene are LNHDA and SQIVND (reference sequence). With 2 bases clipped from V and 4 bases from J, the junction kept 4 bases outside the gene matches. This CDR3 comprises 15 residues. Based on the CDR3 plus reference TRBV19 and TRBJ2-1, the full variable domain is DGGITQSPKYLFRKEGQNVTLSCEQNLNHDAMYWYRQDPGQGLRLIYYSQIVNDFQKGDIAEGYSVSREKKESFPLTVTSAQKNPTAFYLCASSIPGQVYNEQFFGPGTRLTVL.

This chain connects TRBV6-1 to TRBJ2-3; 9 bases fit TRBD2. This CDR3 contains 16 residues. The germline V gene has CDR1 MNHNS and CDR2 SASEGT. V was pared by 4 bases and J by 3 bases, with 8 bases of the junction left unmatched. CDR3: CASSAPSSGATDTQYF. DNA of the CDR3: TGTGCCAGCAGTGCCCCTTCTAGCGGGGCGACAGATACGCAGTATTTT.

CDR3 sequence (DNA): TGTGCCTGGACTCGACTGGGGCCAGCGGGAGAGGACAATGAGCAGTTCTTC. It translates to CAWTRLGPAGEDNEQFF. The chain joins TRBV30 to TRBJ2-1, with TRBD2 matching 8 bases. Germline CDR1 is GTSNPN and CDR2 is SVGIG (reference sequence). This CDR3 contains 17 residues. Germline trimming cut 4 bases from V and 5 bases from J; bases unmatched to any gene: 16.

V and J are TRBV9 and TRBJ2-1, with D maybe TRBD2 (7 bases). CDR3 size: 16 residues. CDR1 SGDLS and CDR2 YYNGEE come from the germline V gene. With 0 bases removed from V and 7 bases from J, the gap between germline ends came to 17 bases. CDR3 sequence reads: CASSVATGRGENEQFF. The CDR3 DNA reads as TGTGCCAGCAGCGTAGCTACGGGGAGGGGGGAGAATGAGCAGTTCTTC.

This clone appeared a few times. The chain couples TRBV5-5 to TRBJ2-2; D possibly corresponds to TRBD2 (5 bases). Trimming pared 0 bases from V and 7 bases from J, leaving 16 bases between. The CDR3 loop spans 16 amino acids. Germline V gene lookup returns CDR1 SGHKS and CDR2 YYEKEE (reference sequence). DNA for the CDR3: TGTGCCAGCAGCTTGGAGCCCGGCACTAGTAACGGGGAGCTGTTTTTT. Translation gives CASSLEPGTSNGELFF.

CDR3 loop: CASSPTGTSGYEQYF. CDR3 coding DNA: TGTGCCAGCAGCCCGACTGGGACTAGCGGCTACGAGCAGTACTTC. The J gene is TRBJ2-7, the V gene TRBV7-8; 11 bases line up with TRBD2. In germline, CDR1 is SGHVS, CDR2 FQNEAQ. The CDR3 totals 15 residues. Losses at the gene ends were 5 bases for V and 3 bases for J; bases not matched to a gene: 6.

The chain is built from TRBV28 and TRBJ2-7, with TRBD1 identical over 7 bases. Germline CDR1 and CDR2: MDHEN and SYDVKM. After removal of 6 bases from V and 4 bases from J, the junction contained 0 bases not matched to a gene. The CDR3 is 11 amino acids. In DNA, the CDR3 is TGTGCCAGCAGGGGACAGTACGAGCAGTACTTC. Translating it yields CASRGQYEQYF.

The DNA for the CDR3 is TGCGCCAGCAGCTTGGTGGGAAGGGGCTACGAGCAGTACTTC. Translated, it gives CASSLVGRGYEQYF. The gene calls are TRBV5-1 and TRBJ2-7; possibly TRBD1 for D (5 bases). Trimming took 0 bases from V and 3 from J, leaving 10 bases between them. This CDR3 is 14 amino acids long. Germline V CDR1 and CDR2: SGHRS, YFSETQ.

This chain links TRBV28 with TRBJ1-1; maybe TRBD1 (6 bases). This CDR3 spans 14 amino acids. Trimming stripped 5 bases from V and 3 bases from J, with 13 bases between. CDR1 and CDR2 (germline): MDHEN, SYDVKM. CDR3 sequence: CASSRTARDTEAFF. The CDR3 nucleotides are TGTGCCAGCAGTAGGACAGCGCGCGACACTGAAGCTTTCTTT.

This chain connects TRBV19 to TRBJ2-2; weak D call: TRBD2 (5 bases). V shed 8 bases and J shed 1 base, with 8 bases lying between them. Germline lookup yields CDR1 LNHDA and CDR2 SQIVND (reference sequence). This CDR3 has 13 residues. CDR3 region: CASSSGNTGELFF. As DNA, the CDR3 is TGTGCCAGTTCGAGCGGGAACACCGGGGAGCTGTTTTTT.

The chain combines TRBV5-6 with TRBJ2-1, with D possibly being TRBD1 (5 bases). This CDR3 is built from 14 residues. V lost 1 base, J lost 8 bases, and 13 bases lay in between. Per germline, CDR1 SGHDT and CDR2 YYEEEE. As DNA, the CDR3 is TGTGCCAGCAGCTTGAGGACAAGAGGCTATGAGCAGTTCTTC. As protein: CASSLRTRGYEQFF. Full variable domain (outside the CDR3, taken from reference TRBV5-6 and TRBJ2-1): DAGVTQSPTHLIKTRGQQVTLRCSPKSGHDTVSWYQQALGQGPQFIFQYYEEEERQRGNFPDRFSGHQFPNYSSELNVNALLLGDSALYLCASSLRTRGYEQFFGPGTRLTVL.

This chain joins TRBV10-1 and TRBJ1-1, with 8 bases fitting TRBD1. In germline, CDR1 is WNHNN, CDR2 SYGVQD (reference sequence). This CDR3 spans 15 amino acids. The V segment lost 7 bases and the J segment 0 bases; nucleotides outside the gene matches: 7. CDR3 amino acids: CASTSGTGVNTEAFF. The CDR3 DNA reads TGCGCCAGCACTTCGGGGACAGGAGTGAACACTGAAGCTTTCTTT.

The chain combines TRBV29-1 with TRBJ1-4; D is unclear. V lost 7 bases and J 7 bases, leaving 16 bases between the germline ends. CDR1 and CDR2 from the germline V gene are SQVTM and ANQGSEA. The CDR3 contains 13 residues. CDR3 region: CSAIGGIGEKLFF. As DNA, the CDR3 is TGCAGCGCTATAGGAGGGATAGGTGAAAAACTGTTTTTT.

This sequence joins TRBV27 and TRBJ1-1, with D possibly TRBD1 on 5 matching bases. V lost 3 bases and J lost 7, with 12 bases in between. Germline CDR1 is MNHEY and CDR2 is SMNVEV (reference sequence). The length of the CDR3 is 13 residues. Written as DNA, the CDR3 is TGTGCCAGCAGTTTGAATAGGGGCGGTGAAGCTTTCTTT. Amino acids: CASSLNRGGEAFF.

This chain connects TRBV29-1 to TRBJ1-1; possible D gene TRBD1, 5 bases. CDR1 and CDR2 from the germline V gene are SQVTM and ANQGSEA. Trimming removed 3 bases at V and 4 bases at J, with 9 bases between. The CDR3 has 12 amino acids. The chain's CDR3 is CSVEAGPTEAFF. The CDR3 DNA sequence: TGCAGCGTTGAGGCAGGGCCCACTGAAGCTTTCTTT.

This chain connects TRBV27 to TRBJ1-2; no reliable D call. Germline CDR1 MNHEY, CDR2 SMNVEV (reference sequence). The CDR3 loop spans 13 amino acids. Trimming shortened V by 4 bases and J by 0 bases, and 6 bases separated the two germline ends. The DNA for the CDR3 is TGTGCCAGCAGTTCCACAGCTAACTATGGCTACACCTTC. Its protein product is CASSSTANYGYTF.

V is TRBV2 and J is TRBJ2-5; 10 nucleotides line up with TRBD2. Germline values: CDR1 SNHLY, CDR2 FYNNEI. After removal of 2 bases from V and 5 bases from J, the junction contained 5 bases not matched to a gene. The CDR3 has 15 residues. This CDR3 reads CASSEIGTSAETQYF. CDR3 DNA sequence: TGTGCCAGCAGTGAAATTGGGACTAGCGCGGAGACCCAGTACTTC.

The V and J genes are TRBV27 and TRBJ2-1, with 9 bases that match TRBD2. Germline V gene lookup returns CDR1 MNHEY and CDR2 SMNVEV (reference sequence). This CDR3 comprises 15 residues. V trimming: 2 bases; J trimming: 5 bases; junction bases outside the gene matches: 4. The CDR3 reads CASSLGGRAHNEQFF. The CDR3 nucleotides read TGTGCCAGCAGTTTAGGCGGGAGGGCTCACAATGAGCAGTTCTTC.

V and J are TRBV10-3 and TRBJ2-3; 9 nucleotides align to TRBD1. CDR3 length equals 15 residues. V shed 4 bases, J shed 4 bases, and the junction held 6 bases outside the gene matches. CDR1 ENHRY and CDR2 SYGVKD come from the germline V gene. The DNA for the CDR3 is TGTGCCATCAGTGCAAGGACAGGGGATCCAGATACGCAGTATTTT. As protein: CAISARTGDPDTQYF.

CDR3: CASSLRGQETQYF. The CDR3 bases are TGCGCCAGCAGCCTCAGGGGGCAAGAGACCCAGTACTTC. V and J are TRBV4-1 and TRBJ2-5; 7 bases match TRBD1. The germline V gene has CDR1 MGHRA and CDR2 YSYEKL. The CDR3 covers 13 residues. V shed 4 bases, J shed 2 bases, and the junction held 1 base outside the gene matches.